These 31 T cell receptor beta chains originate from one sample sequenced in a study of graft-versus-host responses after intestinal transplantation. The antigens these receptors bind are not known. Some clones are missing from TCRdb's copy, which holds only in-frame ones; the method was immunoSEQ multiplex PCR. This table holds around 110,000 clones, over 75% found once. The sample here was unstimulated CD4+ T cells sorted from spleen or lymph node cells, taken before intestinal transplant. The source is a human donor who received an intestinal transplant.

This chain connects TRBV28 to TRBJ2-3; TRBD2 might be the D (6 bases). V was clipped by 4 bases and J by 1 base, with 9 bases between them. CDR1 is MDHEN and CDR2 is SYDVKM in the germline V gene. The CDR3 spans 14 residues. CDR3 in DNA: TGTGCCAGCAGTTCCGGAGGGGGCACAGATACGCAGTATTTT. Its protein is CASSSGGGTDTQYF.

The count of this clone is one. The chain recombines TRBV28 with TRBJ1-1; D is perhaps TRBD1 (6 bases). The V end was cut by 10 bases, the J end by 7 bases, with 16 bases between. This CDR3 region has 12 residues. Germline V lookup: CDR1 MDHEN, CDR2 SYDVKM. The CDR3 coding sequence is TGTGCCATCACGAGGGGGGGGTTTGAAGCTTTCTTT. Protein product: CAITRGGFEAFF.

This clone has just one count. The chain recombines TRBV4-3 with TRBJ1-5; 10 bases map to TRBD1. The V gene's germline CDR1 is LGHNA and CDR2 YSLEER. Trimming cost V 0 bases and J 5 bases; bases outside gene matches: 13. This CDR3 region has 19 residues. The CDR3 DNA sequence: TGCGCCAGCAGCCAAGACCCGCCGGGACAGGGGCGATTAGATCAGCCCCAGCATTTT. This gives the protein CASSQDPPGQGRLDQPQHF.

Only one count was recorded for this clone. DNA of the CDR3: TGTGCCAGCAGCTTGAGGGACAGGCCTAGGACTAATGAAAAACTGTTTTTT. As protein: CASSLRDRPRTNEKLFF. The chain combines TRBV5-5 with TRBJ1-4, with TRBD1 identical over 8 bases. V lost 1 base, J lost 2 bases, and 7 bases stayed unmatched. The CDR3 contains 17 residues. Germline V gene sequence: CDR1 SGHKS, CDR2 YYEKEE (reference sequence).

The chain carries TRBV20-1 and TRBJ2-1; D uncertain. The CDR3 contains 11 residues. The germline V gene encodes CDR1 DFQATT and CDR2 SNEGSKA (reference sequence). The germline V and J ends were trimmed by 7 bases and 4 bases, with 8 bases remaining between them. The CDR3 bases are TGCAGTGTTTCCAGATACAATGAGCAGTTCTTC. This gives the protein CSVSRYNEQFF.

V usage is TRBV4-1 and J usage is TRBJ1-1; D is unclear. In germline, CDR1 is MGHRA, CDR2 YSYEKL. Deletions cut 0 bases from V and 0 bases from J, with 8 bases between. The CDR3 totals 15 residues. CDR3 residues: CASSQDEIMNTEAFF. The CDR3 region has the DNA TGCGCCAGCAGCCAAGATGAGATTATGAACACTGAAGCTTTCTTT.

This clone is a singleton in its sample. Other DNA sequences of this sample code for an identical CDR3. The chain has TRBV19 and TRBJ2-5; TRBD2 matches 11 bases. The CDR3 covers 15 residues. Looked up from germline, CDR1 is LNHDA and CDR2 is SQIVND (reference sequence). With 6 bases clipped from V and 2 bases from J, the junction kept 5 bases outside the gene matches. Written as DNA, the CDR3 is TGTGCCAGTAGCACGACTAGCGGGGTACAAGAGACCCAGTACTTC. Translating it yields CASSTTSGVQETQYF.

The gene calls are TRBV29-1 and TRBJ2-4; tentative D call: TRBD1 (5 bases). Trimming stripped 4 bases from V and 0 bases from J, with 13 bases between. The CDR3 sequence is 15 residues long. Germline loops: CDR1 SQVTM, CDR2 ANQGSEA. The CDR3 region has the DNA TGCAGCGTTGCTTACAGGACCGTAGCCAAAAACATTCAGTACTTC. This sequence encodes CSVAYRTVAKNIQYF. Together with reference TRBV29-1 and TRBJ2-4, the CDR3 gives the full variable domain: SAVISQKPSRDICQRGTSLTIQCQVDSQVTMMFWYRQQPGQSLTLIATANQGSEATYESGFVIDKFPISRPNLTFSTLTVSNMSPEDSSIYLCSVAYRTVAKNIQYFGAGTRLSVL.

There are a few counts of this clone. V and J are TRBV30 and TRBJ1-1; D might be TRBD1 (6 bases). This CDR3 comprises 13 residues. V was shortened by 1 base and J by 3 bases, with 9 bases between the two germline ends. Per the germline V gene, CDR1 is GTSNPN and CDR2 is SVGIG (reference sequence). The CDR3 loop reads CAWSGRQDTEAFF. The DNA for the CDR3 is TGTGCCTGGAGTGGAAGACAGGACACTGAAGCTTTCTTT.

The rearrangement uses TRBV19 and TRBJ2-3; 7 nucleotides agree with TRBD1. Trimming took 3 bases from V and 2 from J; bases not matched to a gene: 2. Germline CDR1 reads LNHDA; CDR2 reads SQIVND (reference sequence). CDR3 size: 14 residues. The DNA for the CDR3 is TGTGCCAGTAGTATCGGGACAGCCACAGATACGCAGTATTTT. Amino acid sequence: CASSIGTATDTQYF.

CDR3 coding DNA: TGTGCCAGCAGTGAAAATTGGAGGGACACCATATATTTT. It codes for CASSENWRDTIYF. This rearrangement joins TRBV6-1 to TRBJ1-3; D remains unclear. The V gene lost 2 bases and the J gene lost 8 bases, with 10 bases spanning the gap. The CDR3 is made up of 13 amino acids. Germline assignment: CDR1 MNHNS and CDR2 SASEGT.

The gene calls are TRBV7-9 and TRBJ1-2, with a possible D match to TRBD1 (5 bases). CDR1 and CDR2 (germline): SEHNR, FQNEAQ (reference sequence). The V end was cut by 7 bases, the J end by 4 bases, with 19 bases between. The CDR3 sequence is 15 residues long. CDR3 in amino acids: CASNRPQTAPYGYTF. CDR3 nucleotides: TGTGCCAGCAACCGACCCCAGACAGCCCCCTATGGCTACACCTTC.

The chain joins TRBV28 to TRBJ2-5, with 13 bases aligning to TRBD2. V gave up 6 bases and J gave up 4 bases; unmatched junction bases: 8. CDR1 and CDR2 from the germline V gene are MDHEN and SYDVKM. The CDR3 is 16 residues long. Here the CDR3 reads CASSPWTSGSGETQYF. For the CDR3, the DNA is TGTGCCAGCAGCCCGTGGACTAGCGGGAGTGGAGAGACCCAGTACTTC.

The gene calls are TRBV28 and TRBJ1-5, with TRBD1 as a possible D gene (5 bases). The CDR3 is made up of 13 amino acids. The V end lost 2 bases, the J end lost 4 bases, and 6 bases lay between the germline ends. Germline lookup yields CDR1 MDHEN and CDR2 SYDVKM. CDR3 nucleotide sequence: TGTGCCAGCAGTTTAGCAGGGAATCAGCCCCAGCATTTT. Protein sequence: CASSLAGNQPQHF.

This chain connects TRBV5-1 to TRBJ2-4; 8 bases are a match to TRBD1. Unmatched junction bases numbered 0, after V lost 1 base and J lost 6 bases. The CDR3 spans 13 residues. Germline V lookup: CDR1 SGHRS, CDR2 YFSETQ. The CDR3 here is CASSLTGGNIQYF. The CDR3 DNA reads TGCGCCAGCAGCTTGACAGGGGGAAACATTCAGTACTTC.

The rearrangement joins TRBV11-3 to TRBJ2-3; weak D call: TRBD2 (6 bases). The germline V gene encodes CDR1 SGHNT and CDR2 YENEEA. V lost 1 base and J 4 bases, leaving 6 bases between the germline ends. CDR3 length: 13 amino acids. The CDR3 loop reads CASSLAGADTQYF. In nucleotides, the CDR3 is TGTGCCAGCAGCTTAGCGGGGGCAGATACGCAGTATTTT.

This clone has only one observation. The V gene is TRBV5-3, the J gene TRBJ1-6; 9 bases agree with TRBD1. TRBV5-3 is sorted into the ORF group, with uncertain function. CDR3 length: 15 amino acids. V shed 4 bases, J shed 8 bases, and the junction held 7 bases outside the gene matches. CDR3 coding DNA: TGTGCCAGAAGCCCTAGTGGACAGGGGTATTCACCCCTCCACTTT. It yields the protein CARSPSGQGYSPLHF.

This chain uses TRBV5-1 with TRBJ2-2, with D possibly TRBD1 on 6 matching bases. The CDR3 sequence is 16 residues long. The germline V gene has CDR1 SGHRS and CDR2 YFSETQ. V lost 4 bases, J lost 5 bases, and 18 bases lay in between. The CDR3 here is CASSETTGRLTGELFF. The CDR3 DNA reads as TGCGCCAGCAGCGAAACGACAGGAAGATTAACCGGGGAGCTGTTTTTT. The whole variable domain, remainder taken from reference TRBV5-1 and TRBJ2-2, is KAGVTQTPRYLIKTRGQQVTLSCSPISGHRSVSWYQQTPGQGLQFLFEYFSETQRNKGNFPGRFSGRQFSNSRSEMNVSTLELGDSALYLCASSETTGRLTGELFFGEGSRLTVL.

The chain carries TRBV28 and TRBJ2-2; tentatively, D is TRBD2 (6 bases). The CDR3 sequence is 17 residues long. Germline assignment: CDR1 MDHEN and CDR2 SYDVKM. Trimming left V 3 bases short and J 1 base short, with 15 bases between. The CDR3 DNA follows: TGTGCCAGCAGTTTTTTGCAGGGACTTATGAACACCGGGGAGCTGTTTTTT. Translation: CASSFLQGLMNTGELFF.

The chain joins TRBV5-4 to TRBJ2-4; TRBD2 is a possible D gene (5 bases). The CDR3 is 13 amino acids. Germline CDR1 is SGHNT and CDR2 is YYREEE (reference sequence). Trimming took off 7 bases at V and 8 bases at J, with 16 bases between the two ends. CDR3 coding DNA: TGTGCCAGCGGGGTACGGGGTAGTGACATTCAGTACTTC. Translation: CASGVRGSDIQYF.

This clone was observed a few times. The CDR3: CASSPPTTLRSKQYF. The CDR3 coding sequence is TGTGCCAGCAGTCCGCCGACTACCCTTCGGAGCAAGCAGTACTTC. V is TRBV28 and J is TRBJ2-7; D is perhaps TRBD2 (5 bases). Germline V CDR1 and CDR2: MDHEN, SYDVKM. V lost 5 bases and J lost 8, with 22 bases in between. The CDR3 has 15 amino acids.

This rearrangement joins TRBV5-4 to TRBJ2-3; D not certain. Germline loops: CDR1 SGHNT, CDR2 YYREEE (reference sequence). This CDR3 region has 13 residues. V was shortened by 0 bases and J by 2 bases, with 4 bases between the two germline ends. The CDR3 DNA reads TGTGCCAGCAGCTTGGTTCTCACAGATACGCAGTATTTT. Protein: CASSLVLTDTQYF.

This clone was seen only once. The rearrangement links TRBV4-1 to TRBJ1-2; 12 nucleotides align to TRBD1. The junction had 5 bases not matched to a gene; V was cut back by 1 base and J by 5 bases. The CDR3 is made up of 16 amino acids. Germline V gene data show CDR1 as MGHRA and CDR2 as YSYEKL. The chain's CDR3 is CASSQAGTGGLYGYTF. DNA for the CDR3: TGCGCCAGCAGCCAAGCCGGGACAGGGGGCCTATATGGCTACACCTTC.

This clone was recorded a few times. The chain combines TRBV5-1 with TRBJ2-1, with D possibly being TRBD2 (6 bases). V lost 0 bases and J 9 bases, leaving 13 bases between the germline ends. The CDR3 is 14 residues long. CDR1 and CDR2 from the germline V gene are SGHRS and YFSETQ. Written as DNA, the CDR3 is TGCGCCAGCAGCTTGGGGGGGGACGGCGGTGAGCAGTTCTTC. It is translated as CASSLGGDGGEQFF.

The rearrangement joins TRBV2 to TRBJ1-2, with D perhaps TRBD1 (6 bases). Trimming took off 4 bases at V and 4 bases at J, with 10 bases between the two ends. The CDR3 totals 13 residues. Germline CDR1 SNHLY, CDR2 FYNNEI. The CDR3 here is CASSVIGGYGYTF. The CDR3 DNA sequence: TGTGCCAGCAGTGTGATAGGGGGCTATGGCTACACCTTC. The full variable domain, its missing parts supplied by reference TRBV2 and TRBJ1-2, is EPEVTQTPSHQVTQMGQEVILRCVPISNHLYFYWYRQILGQKVEFLVSFYNNEISEKSEIFDDQFSVERPDGSNFTLKIRSTKLEDSAMYFCASSVIGGYGYTFGSGTRLTVV.

The genes are TRBV4-1 and TRBJ1-5; no definite D call. The germline gives CDR1 MGHRA, CDR2 YSYEKL. The V and J ends lost 1 base and 11 bases respectively, with 12 bases between them. The CDR3 contains 13 residues. The CDR3 is CASSQGSGLAQHF. The CDR3 DNA reads as TGCGCCAGCAGCCAAGGATCAGGCTTGGCCCAGCATTTT.

The rearrangement joins TRBV2 to TRBJ2-7; 7 nucleotides match TRBD1. The CDR3 has 15 residues. J was trimmed by 4 bases and V by 2 bases; bases with no gene match: 8. Germline loops: CDR1 SNHLY, CDR2 FYNNEI. CDR3 amino acids: CASSERNRGEYEQYF. The CDR3 DNA sequence: TGTGCCAGCAGTGAAAGGAACAGGGGAGAATACGAGCAGTACTTC.

J is TRBJ1-5 and V is TRBV5-1; 7 positions match TRBD1. The CDR3 has 15 amino acids. V lost 5 bases, J lost 0 bases, and 5 bases stayed unmatched. Germline V gives CDR1 SGHRS, CDR2 YFSETQ. The DNA of the CDR3 is TGCGCCAGCAGACCGACAGGGCTTAGCAATCAGCCCCAGCATTTT. Protein sequence: CASRPTGLSNQPQHF.

The chain combines TRBV11-2 with TRBJ2-5; TRBD1 might be the D (7 bases). The CDR3 covers 16 residues. Germline CDR1 is SGHAT and CDR2 is FQNNGV. The V end was cut by 1 base, the J end by 2 bases, with 14 bases between. In nucleotides, the CDR3 is TGTGCCAGCAGCTTAGGTTCGGCAGGGGGGCAAGAGACCCAGTACTTC. It encodes CASSLGSAGGQETQYF.

On this clone: Its ends do not fully match the called genes, so a read error is possible. CDR3 loop: CASRRQGERTGELLF. DNA of the CDR3: TGCGCCAGCAGGAGACAGGGAGAGAGAACCGGGGAGCTGCTTTTT. This chain joins TRBV10-2 and TRBJ2-2, with TRBD1 matching 7 bases. Germline CDR1 and CDR2: WSHSY and SAAADI. The CDR3 covers 15 residues.

This clone was recorded only once. The rearrangement links TRBV15 to TRBJ1-2; D is ambiguous. CDR3 size: 14 residues. Germline V CDR1 and CDR2: LNHNV, YYDKDF (reference sequence). Trimming removed 0 bases from V and 1 base from J, with 6 bases in between. DNA for the CDR3: TGTGCCACCAGCAGAGATTCAGATAACTATGGCTACACCTTC. Amino acids: CATSRDSDNYGYTF.